What follows are 5 T cell receptor beta chains derived from one specimen sequenced in a study of human T cells and chemical hapten exposure. TCRdb re-analysed the RACE reads in MiXCR, keeping a single row per CDR3 protein. The data hold roughly 40,000 distinct CDR3 sequences, with 9.5% to 15% observed a single time. The time point is: patch test 3, about 24 weeks after DPC sensitization. Sample treatment: therapeutic diphenylcyclopropenone sensitization with weekly scalp DPC. The authors' total RNA extraction used unfractionated whole blood. The input for sequencing was whole blood, taken in connection with sensitization to the hapten diphenylcyclopropenone (DPC). Source of these receptors: a woman in her thirties or forties with alopecia areata. Some clones in this sample may be carry-over from other donors' samples.

This clonotype was seen repeatedly, ten times or more. This chain connects TRBV5-4 to TRBJ2-1; D not resolved. V shed 1 base and J shed 7 bases, with 6 bases lying between them. Germline V CDR1 and CDR2: SGHNT, YYREEE (reference sequence). The CDR3 totals 12 residues. The CDR3 sequence is CASSLTGNEQFF. In DNA form, the CDR3 reads TGTGCCAGCAGCTTGACCGGGAATGAGCAGTTCTTC.

The chain recombines TRBV5-1 with TRBJ2-2; 11 positions agree with TRBD1. The CDR3 runs 17 residues. The germline gives CDR1 SGHRS, CDR2 YFSETQ. J was trimmed by 3 bases and V by 0 bases; bases with no gene match: 4. The CDR3 nucleotides are TGCGCCAGCAGCTTGGAAGGACAGGGGGCTTACACCGGGGAGCTGTTTTTT. It translates to CASSLEGQGAYTGELFF.

The chain uses TRBV28 and TRBJ2-7, with D hard to call. V dropped 7 bases and J dropped 0 bases, with 10 bases sitting between them. This CDR3 has 13 residues. Germline CDR1 and CDR2: MDHEN and SYDVKM. The CDR3: CASNVPSSYEQYF. CDR3 nucleotide sequence: TGTGCCAGCAACGTCCCGAGCTCCTACGAGCAGTACTTC.

This clonotype was counted a few times. The chain recombines TRBV28 with TRBJ2-7; TRBD1 matches at 8 bases. The CDR3 runs 15 residues. Germline trimming cut 4 bases from V and 3 bases from J; bases unmatched to any gene: 8. Germline V gene lookup returns CDR1 MDHEN and CDR2 SYDVKM. CDR3 amino acids: CASSSPGQGDYEQYF. CDR3 bases: TGTGCCAGCAGTTCCCCCGGACAGGGTGACTACGAGCAGTACTTC.

This clonotype was counted a few times. This sequence joins TRBV10-3 and TRBJ1-1; D is unclear. Trimming shortened V by 8 bases and J by 3 bases, and 10 bases separated the two germline ends. The CDR3 runs to 12 residues. Germline loops: CDR1 ENHRY, CDR2 SYGVKD. The CDR3 region has the DNA TGTGCCATCCGACGGGCGGACACTGAAGCTTTCTTT. Protein sequence: CAIRRADTEAFF.